This TCR beta chain was sequenced for a study of blood T cell repertoires in COVID-19. Study at large: PBMCs, B-cell-depleted T cells, or T cells provided the cDNA or gDNA that made up the material.

Participant-reported clinical history was the basis for cohort assignment. Two negative PCRs, clearance, or symptom resolution were required of recovered Cohort 3 donors. V shed 0 bases and J shed 8 bases, with 17 bases lying between them. Germline loops: CDR1 SGHRS, CDR2 YFSETQ. There are 15 residues in the CDR3. Original processing notes: Nucleated cell counts were estimated from reference gene primer amplification. Produced via immunoSEQ multiplex PCR; TCRdb's table is partial and in-frame only. Clone size and V and J calls were adopted from that table, with D and trimming inferred from the DNA. Among some 290,000 clones, 89% were seen once, and the ten largest hold roughly 10%.

V and J are TRBV5-1 and TRBJ1-2; weak D call: TRBD1 (5 bases). The receptor was isolated from a woman aged 30 to 39 who had recovered from COVID-19. Sequenced: PBMCs or T cells enriched from blood (not recorded which). The DNA of the CDR3 is TGCGCCAGCAGCTTGGGGCCCAGGGAGGAGTTGGGCTACACCTTC. It codes for CASSLGPREELGYTF.